The 26 T cell receptor beta chains in this list originate from one sample, sequenced in a study of blood T cell repertoires in COVID-19 (dated by TCRdb to 2020 to 2021). Libraries were built with the immunoSEQ multiplex PCR assay. This immuneACCESS table, as held by TCRdb, lists in-frame sequences with V and J called but not all clones. Of the missing ones, under half trace to an unresolved V gene in checked studies; the others have no known cause. This sample has some 120,000 clones in its table, and around nine tenths of those were observed once. The ten most abundant clones make up about 3.5% of the sample. Input material: peripheral blood. The receptors were gathered from a man in his fifties or sixties with active COVID-19.

V is TRBV19 and J is TRBJ2-1; tentative D call: TRBD1 (6 bases). The CDR3 runs 16 residues. V dropped 2 bases and J dropped 6 bases, with 17 bases sitting between them. In germline, CDR1 is LNHDA, CDR2 SQIVND (reference sequence). The CDR3 spells CASSIRTARFPNEQFF. The DNA for the CDR3 is TGTGCCAGTAGTATACGGACAGCCCGGTTTCCCAATGAGCAGTTCTTC.

CDR3 residues: CASSYSSEQYF. The CDR3 DNA is TGTGCCAGCAGTTACTCGAGTGAGCAGTACTTC. The chain carries TRBV6-2 or TRBV6-3 and TRBJ2-7; D gene unclear. Germline values: CDR1 MNHEY, CDR2 SVGEGT. Trimming removed 0 bases at V and 7 bases at J, with 4 bases between. This CDR3 is built from 11 residues.

CDR3 amino acids: CASSTRIQGDTGELFF. Here the CDR3 DNA reads TGTGCCAGCAGCACCCGTATACAGGGGGACACCGGGGAGCTGTTTTTT. The genes are TRBV5-4 and TRBJ2-2, with 8 bases matching TRBD1. Trimming cost V 4 bases and J 3 bases; bases outside gene matches: 8. From germline, CDR1 is SGHNT and CDR2 YYREEE (reference sequence). This CDR3 region has 16 residues.

The chain combines TRBV7-2 with TRBJ2-1; 10 bases are shared with TRBD2. With 10 bases clipped from V and 4 bases from J, the junction kept 4 bases outside the gene matches. Germline V gene data show CDR1 as SGHTA and CDR2 as FQGNSA. This CDR3 spans 13 amino acids. CDR3 DNA: TGTGCCACCCGGACTAGCGGTTACAATGAGCAGTTCTTC. This gives the protein CATRTSGYNEQFF.

This chain uses TRBV6-6 with TRBJ2-7; 13 bases are shared with TRBD2. CDR3 length: 15 residues. V lost 5 bases and J lost 6; bases outside the gene matches: 7. The germline V gene has CDR1 MNHNY and CDR2 SVGAGI (reference sequence). The CDR3 DNA follows: TGTGCCAGCAGTCGCCCCGGACTAGCGGGGGCCGAGCAGTACTTC. It codes for CASSRPGLAGAEQYF.

This rearrangement joins TRBV3-1 (or the pseudogene TRBV3-2) to TRBJ2-2; weak D call: TRBD2 (5 bases). Germline CDR1 reads LGHDT; CDR2 reads YNNKEL (reference sequence). The V gene lost 4 bases and the J gene lost 7 bases, with 10 bases spanning the gap. There are 13 residues in the CDR3. CDR3 in DNA: TGTGCCAGCAGCCCTCACGAGGGCGGGGAGCTGTTTTTT. This codes for CASSPHEGGELFF.

The V gene is TRBV4-1, the J gene TRBJ2-7; 7 bases line up with TRBD1. The junction had 2 bases not matched to a gene; V was cut back by 0 bases and J by 3 bases. CDR3 size: 14 residues. Germline V lookup: CDR1 MGHRA, CDR2 YSYEKL. In DNA form, the CDR3 reads TGCGCCAGCAGCCAAGAACCAGGGGGCTACGAGCAGTACTTC. As protein: CASSQEPGGYEQYF.

This chain joins TRBV6-1 and TRBJ2-7; TRBD1 agrees at 7 bases. The V segment lost 0 bases and the J segment 2 bases; nucleotides outside the gene matches: 1. The CDR3 sequence is 14 residues long. Germline assignment: CDR1 MNHNS and CDR2 SASEGT. The CDR3 DNA follows: TGTGCCAGCAGTGAAGCCGGGACAGCCTACGAGCAGTACGTC. Protein sequence: CASSEAGTAYEQYV.

Written as DNA, the CDR3 is TGTGCCAGCAGTGACCCAGGGAAAATAGGAAACACCATATATTTT. Its protein product is CASSDPGKIGNTIYF. The chain couples TRBV25-1 to TRBJ1-3; possibly TRBD1 for D (5 bases). V was trimmed by 3 bases and J by 4 bases, leaving 13 bases between them. The CDR3 is 15 residues long. Looked up from germline, CDR1 is MGHDK and CDR2 is SYGVNS.

CDR3 sequence (DNA): TGTGCCAGCAGTTCGGGGACTAGCGGGAGTGGTAAGGAAAACATTCAGTACTTC. Protein product: CASSSGTSGSGKENIQYF. The chain recombines TRBV6-2 or TRBV6-3 with TRBJ2-4; 14 bases fit TRBD2. Germline-derived CDR1 and CDR2 are MNHEY and SVGEGT. Trimming at V came to 4 bases and at J to 5 bases, leaving 10 bases not matched to a gene. The CDR3 length is 18 residues.

The V and J genes are TRBV6-4 and TRBJ1-5; D is ambiguous. The CDR3 covers 13 residues. The V and J ends lost 4 bases and 6 bases respectively, with 10 bases between them. In germline, CDR1 is MRHNA, CDR2 SNTAGT. CDR3 amino acids: CASSVEGGQPQHF. CDR3 nucleotide sequence: TGTGCCAGCAGTGTCGAGGGCGGTCAGCCCCAGCATTTT.

The CDR3 DNA follows: TGCAGCGGGACAGTCGGAGAGACCCAGTACTTC. Its translation is CSGTVGETQYF. The chain employs TRBV29-1 and TRBJ2-5; D is possibly TRBD1 (6 bases). The germline V gene encodes CDR1 SQVTM and CDR2 ANQGSEA. V lost 7 bases to trimming and J lost 4 bases, with 10 bases between them. The CDR3 runs to 11 residues.

J is TRBJ1-1 and V is TRBV6-6, with D possibly being TRBD1 (6 bases). V gave up 2 bases and J gave up 1 base, with 14 bases separating them. Looked up from germline, CDR1 is MNHNY and CDR2 is SVGAGI (reference sequence). This CDR3 has 16 amino acids. CDR3 residues: CASSYPEGGTNTEAFF. The CDR3 nucleotides are TGTGCCAGCAGTTACCCGGAGGGGGGGACGAACACTGAAGCTTTCTTT.

V gene TRBV11-2 combines with J gene TRBJ1-2, with D tentatively TRBD1 (6 bases). The CDR3 loop spans 13 amino acids. CDR1 SGHAT and CDR2 FQNNGV come from the germline V gene. V shed 5 bases and J shed 4 bases, with 11 bases lying between them. The DNA for the CDR3 is TGTGCCAGCAGCCCACTGGGGGCCTATGGCTACACCTTC. Translation: CASSPLGAYGYTF.

This sequence joins TRBV3-1 (or the pseudogene TRBV3-2) and TRBJ1-2, with 7 bases fitting TRBD1. The CDR3 is made up of 15 amino acids. Per germline, CDR1 LGHDT and CDR2 YNNKEL (reference sequence). V gave up 3 bases and J gave up 6 bases; unmatched junction bases: 10. The CDR3 coding sequence is TGTGCCAGCAGCCAGGGACAGTTTCAGGGTGATGGCTACACCTTC. Translated, it gives CASSQGQFQGDGYTF.

CDR3 residues: CASSVDGGGGITGELFF. CDR3 nucleotides: TGTGCCAGCAGCGTAGATGGAGGAGGAGGTATTACCGGGGAGCTGTTTTTT. The rearrangement joins TRBV9 to TRBJ2-2, with D perhaps TRBD2 (5 bases). The CDR3 length is 17 residues. Germline CDR1 and CDR2: SGDLS and YYNGEE. Trimming stripped 0 bases from V and 5 bases from J, with 17 bases between.

V usage is TRBV5-1 and J usage is TRBJ2-1, with 8 bases matching TRBD1. The CDR3 runs 16 residues. Germline V gives CDR1 SGHRS, CDR2 YFSETQ. The ends lost 4 bases at V and 0 bases at J; junction bases unmatched: 6. CDR3 in DNA: TGCGCCAGCAGCCACCCTGACAGGGGCTCCTACAATGAGCAGTTCTTC. It is translated as CASSHPDRGSYNEQFF.

The chain recombines TRBV4-2 with TRBJ1-1; possible D gene TRBD1, 5 bases. The CDR3 contains 16 residues. Germline loops: CDR1 LGHNA, CDR2 YNFKEQ. Trimming pared 4 bases from V and 5 bases from J, leaving 20 bases between. This CDR3 reads CASSPENGGKSTEAFF. CDR3 sequence (DNA): TGTGCCAGCAGCCCAGAAAACGGGGGGAAGTCGACTGAAGCTTTCTTT.

V and J are TRBV7-3 and TRBJ1-3; tentative D call: TRBD1 (5 bases). Germline CDR1 and CDR2: SGHTA and FQGTGA. The CDR3 is 15 residues long. The germline V and J ends were trimmed by 5 bases and 1 base, with 12 bases remaining between them. The CDR3 loop reads CASSDQGLSGNTIYF. CDR3 nucleotide sequence: TGTGCCAGCAGCGACCAGGGACTTTCTGGAAACACCATATATTTT.

This chain links TRBV29-1 with TRBJ2-4; TRBD2 matches at 14 bases. Losses at the gene ends were 6 bases for V and 13 bases for J; bases not matched to a gene: 11. CDR3 size: 14 residues. Per germline, CDR1 SQVTM and CDR2 ANQGSEA. The CDR3 spells CSVSGGTSGSVQYF. The CDR3 DNA sequence: TGCAGCGTGTCAGGTGGGACTAGCGGGAGCGTACAGTACTTC.

The rearrangement uses TRBV7-2 and TRBJ2-5, with 8 bases identical to TRBD2. CDR3 length: 15 residues. Germline CDR1 reads SGHTA; CDR2 reads FQGNSA. J lost 5 bases, V lost 3 bases, and 8 bases had no gene match. CDR3 nucleotides: TGTGCCAGCAGCTTCCACCGTAGCGGGACGGAGACCCAGTACTTC. It codes for CASSFHRSGTETQYF.

This clone was observed once. This chain links TRBV29-1 with TRBJ2-5; possible D gene TRBD2, 6 bases. The CDR3 runs 14 residues. CDR1 is SQVTM and CDR2 is ANQGSEA in the germline V gene. V was clipped by 4 bases and J by 4 bases, with 16 bases between them. The DNA of the CDR3 is TGCAGCGTTGCAGAGACTAGGTCGTCAGAGACCCAGTACTTC. Protein product: CSVAETRSSETQYF.

The V call is TRBV19, the J call TRBJ2-2, with TRBD2 matching 8 bases. V lost 7 bases, J lost 4 bases, and 8 bases stayed unmatched. The CDR3 spans 15 residues. Germline V lookup: CDR1 LNHDA, CDR2 SQIVND (reference sequence). CDR3 in amino acids: CASTTLSGGTGELFF. CDR3 sequence (DNA): TGTGCCAGTACCACCCTGAGCGGGGGCACCGGGGAGCTGTTTTTT.

V usage is TRBV5-1 and J usage is TRBJ1-2; D not certain. CDR1 and CDR2 (germline): SGHRS, YFSETQ. The CDR3 contains 14 residues. Trimming left V 3 bases short and J 0 bases short, with 9 bases between. In DNA form, the CDR3 reads TGCGCCAGCAGCTACTCCACAGCTAACTATGGCTACACCTTC. Amino acid sequence: CASSYSTANYGYTF.

The chain couples TRBV19 to TRBJ1-1, with D possibly being TRBD1 (5 bases). The V gene lost 1 base and the J gene lost 1 base, with 10 bases spanning the gap. CDR1 LNHDA and CDR2 SQIVND come from the germline V gene (reference sequence). The CDR3 loop spans 15 amino acids. Written as DNA, the CDR3 is TGTGCCAGTAGTATAGCTGGCAGGGCGAACACTGAAGCTTTCTTT. Translating gives CASSIAGRANTEAFF.

The V call is TRBV11-3, the J call TRBJ1-3, with 7 bases identical to TRBD1. Germline V CDR1 and CDR2: SGHNT, YENEEA. The CDR3 sequence is 13 residues long. After removal of 6 bases from V and 4 bases from J, the junction contained 3 bases not matched to a gene. The CDR3, as DNA: TGTGCCAGCAGTACAGGGGTAGGAAACACCATATATTTT. It codes for CASSTGVGNTIYF.